These T cell receptor beta chains were read from a single sample in a study of beta chain features in type 1 diabetes. The repertoire was sequenced with immunoSEQ multiplex PCR; TCRdb's copy has only in-frame clones and lacks some. The sample holds roughly 260,000 clones, 20% seen once. The source material was naive CD4+ T cells from blood. These receptor sequences come from a woman in her thirties or forties with type 1 diabetes. Both conserved end residues are part of each CDR3. D genes are given only for firm matches. Clone size is shown for a subset of rows, as once, few, many or a class of expanded clone.

J: TRBJ1-5
size: -
D: TRBD1
V: TRBV15
DNA: TGTGCCACCAGCCCGGGACAGGGGATTAGCAATCAGCCCCAGCATTTT
CDR3: CATSPGQGISNQPQHF

J: TRBJ1-1
size: -
D: TRBD1
V: TRBV10-3
DNA: TGTGCCATCAGTGAGACCGGGACAGGGCTCTCGTCGGTAGCTTTCTTT
CDR3: CAISETGTGLSSVAFF

J: TRBJ2-1
size: few
D: TRBD2
V: TRBV30
DNA: TGTGCCTGGATTGGACTAGCGGAGAATTACAATGAGCAGTTCTTC
CDR3: CAWIGLAENYNEQFF

J: TRBJ1-2
size: few
D: TRBD1
V: TRBV29-1
DNA: TGCAGCGTTGAACCGGGACAGGGGGGGACGAGCTACACCTTC
CDR3: CSVEPGQGGTSYTF

J: TRBJ2-7
size: -
D: -
V: TRBV15
DNA: TGTGCCACCAGCAGAAATAGACAGACCTTCTCCTACGAGCAGTACTTC
CDR3: CATSRNRQTFSYEQYF

J: TRBJ1-4
size: -
D: -
V: TRBV2
DNA: TGTGCCAGCAGTGAACAGGGAGGAAATGAAAAACTGTTTTTT
CDR3: CASSEQGGNEKLFF

J: TRBJ2-3
size: -
D: -
V: TRBV21-1
DNA: TGTGCCAGCAGCAAAGTCCTAACAGGGGATTCCACAGATACGCAGTATTTT
CDR3: CASSKVLTGDSTDTQYF

J: TRBJ2-7
size: few
D: TRBD2
V: TRBV4-3
DNA: TGCGCCAGCAGCCTAGTGCGGGGGGCGACCTCCTACGAGCAGTACTTC
CDR3: CASSLVRGATSYEQYF

J: TRBJ2-3
size: few
D: -
V: TRBV7-9
DNA: TGTGCCAGCAGCCAGCAGGGAGATACGCAGTATTTT
CDR3: CASSQQGDTQYF

J: TRBJ2-3
size: few
D: TRBD2
V: TRBV9
DNA: TGTGCCAGCAGCGTAGAGGGTATAGCGGGGCCTACCACAGATACGCAGTATTTT
CDR3: CASSVEGIAGPTTDTQYF

J: TRBJ2-1
size: few
D: -
V: TRBV15
DNA: TGTGCCACCAGCAGAGATCTTGCAGGGTTCGGTCAGTTCTTC
CDR3: CATSRDLAGFGQFF

J: TRBJ2-7
size: -
D: TRBD1
V: TRBV9
DNA: TGTGCCAGCAGCGGACAGGGGGCAGGGTACGAGCAGTACTTC
CDR3: CASSGQGAGYEQYF

J: TRBJ1-2
size: few
D: TRBD1
V: TRBV2
DNA: TGTGCCAGCAGCCGGGGACAGCCTACCTATGGCTACACCTTC
CDR3: CASSRGQPTYGYTF

J: TRBJ2-2
size: few
D: TRBD1
V: TRBV9
DNA: TGTGCCAGCAGCGTAGACGGGACAGTTTACACCGGGGAGCTGTTTTTT
CDR3: CASSVDGTVYTGELFF

J: TRBJ2-1
size: few
D: TRBD2
V: TRBV6-5
DNA: TGTGCCAGCAGTTACTTAGCGGGTGGCCCGAATGAGCAGTTCTTC
CDR3: CASSYLAGGPNEQFF

J: TRBJ1-2
size: -
D: -
V: TRBV9
DNA: TGTGCCAGCAGCGGAACGACAGAGACTTTGGTCTATGGCTACACCTTC
CDR3: CASSGTTETLVYGYTF

J: TRBJ1-4
size: few
D: TRBD1
V: TRBV4-3
DNA: TGCGCCAGCAGCCATGGGGACAGGGTAAACGAAAAACTGTTTTTT
CDR3: CASSHGDRVNEKLFF

J: TRBJ1-1
size: -
D: -
V: TRBV7-9
DNA: TGTGCCAGCAGCCCGAGGCGGGGGGAAACTGAAGCTTTCTTT
CDR3: CASSPRRGETEAFF

J: TRBJ2-7
size: few
D: -
V: TRBV15
DNA: TGTGCCACCAGCATTGGGCTCGAATCGTACGAGCAGTACTTC
CDR3: CATSIGLESYEQYF

J: TRBJ1-1
size: -
D: TRBD1
V: TRBV30
DNA: TGTGCCGGAAATACAGGGGACACTGAAGCTTTCTTT
CDR3: CAGNTGDTEAFF